Below are 32 T cell receptor beta chains sequenced from a single sample in a study of cytomegalovirus exposure and HLA in healthy donors. The primer mix had 60 Vbeta and 13 Jbeta primers. Profiling relied on immunoSEQ multiplex PCR, and the TCRdb table lists in-frame clones only, not all of them. The data show around 200,000 clones, 86% seen once. Sequenced sample: PBMCs. These receptors were obtained from a woman between 25 and 40 years old in good health and CMV-seronegative.

The chain recombines TRBV19 with TRBJ2-1, with D tentatively TRBD2 (7 bases). V was shortened by 2 bases and J by 6 bases, with 14 bases between the two germline ends. The V gene's germline CDR1 is LNHDA and CDR2 SQIVND (reference sequence). CDR3 size: 15 residues. The DNA for the CDR3 is TGTGCCAGTAGTATAAGGGGGGGGACTGGCAATGAGCAGTTCTTC. Encoded protein: CASSIRGGTGNEQFF.

This clone was seen just once. V and J are TRBV19 and TRBJ2-7; the match to TRBD2 covers 9 bases. The CDR3 extends over 15 amino acids. Losses at the gene ends were 8 bases for V and 5 bases for J; bases not matched to a gene: 13. CDR1 and CDR2 from the germline V gene are LNHDA and SQIVND (reference sequence). The DNA of the CDR3 is TGTGCCAGTGGAGGGCTAGCGGGACCCGGGGACGAGCAGTACTTC. This codes for CASGGLAGPGDEQYF.

The V call is TRBV5-1, the J call TRBJ2-6; 11 bases agree with TRBD1. CDR3 length: 18 amino acids. Germline V gene data show CDR1 as SGHRS and CDR2 as YFSETQ. V dropped 4 bases and J dropped 0; count of bases not matched to a gene: 6. The CDR3 nucleotides are TGCGCCAGCAGCCCCTGGACAGGGGGCAACTCTGGGGCCAACGTCCTGACTTTC. This sequence encodes CASSPWTGGNSGANVLTF.

The chain joins TRBV30 to TRBJ2-3; 11 bases agree with TRBD2. This CDR3 spans 17 amino acids. The ends lost 0 bases at V and 4 bases at J; junction bases unmatched: 9. Looked up from germline, CDR1 is GTSNPN and CDR2 is SVGIG (reference sequence). The CDR3 DNA reads TGTGCCTGGAGTGTACCCAGACTAGCGGGGAGCTCAGATACGCAGTATTTT. Translation gives CAWSVPRLAGSSDTQYF.

V and J are TRBV28 and TRBJ1-3, with TRBD1 as a possible D gene (6 bases). Between the trimmed V and J ends, which lost 3 bases and 2 bases, there was a span of 11 bases. Germline CDR1 and CDR2: MDHEN and SYDVKM. The CDR3 is 15 residues long. CDR3 DNA sequence: TGTGCCAGCAGTTTTGGGGGCTCGGCTGGAAACACCATATATTTT. Translated, it gives CASSFGGSAGNTIYF.

The chain carries TRBV4-1 and TRBJ1-1, with unresolved D. Trimming pared 0 bases from V and 1 base from J, leaving 18 bases between. CDR1 and CDR2 from the germline V gene are MGHRA and YSYEKL. There are 18 residues in the CDR3. In nucleotides, the CDR3 is TGCGCCAGCAGCCAAGAGTGGGGTGTGGGAGGGAGGAACACTGAAGCTTTCTTT. This sequence encodes CASSQEWGVGGRNTEAFF.

The chain employs TRBV4-1 and TRBJ2-5; possibly TRBD2 for D (6 bases). The germline gives CDR1 MGHRA, CDR2 YSYEKL. V lost 4 bases and J lost 4, with 22 bases in between. This CDR3 comprises 17 residues. CDR3 loop: CASSPRHGSQFGETQYF. CDR3 coding DNA: TGCGCCAGCAGCCCCCGACACGGGAGCCAATTTGGAGAGACCCAGTACTTC.

The genes are TRBV15 and TRBJ2-7; D remains ambiguous. Germline V lookup: CDR1 LNHNV, CDR2 YYDKDF (reference sequence). Trimming pared 0 bases from V and 4 bases from J, leaving 13 bases between. The length of the CDR3 is 15 residues. CDR3 bases: TGTGCCACCAGCAGAGAAATTGCAGCCGGGTACGAGCAGTACTTC. It codes for CATSREIAAGYEQYF.

In this sample, this clone turned up a few times. The chain couples TRBV5-1 to TRBJ2-3, with 10 bases aligning to TRBD2. Germline V gives CDR1 SGHRS, CDR2 YFSETQ. This CDR3 region has 18 residues. V shed 0 bases, J shed 2 bases, and the junction held 9 bases outside the gene matches. The CDR3 DNA reads as TGCGCCAGCAGCTTGGGGAACTTAGCGGGGGGACTCACAGATACGCAGTATTTT. Protein product: CASSLGNLAGGLTDTQYF.

This sequence joins TRBV5-1 and TRBJ2-5; no clear D gene. Germline V CDR1 and CDR2: SGHRS, YFSETQ. V dropped 0 bases and J dropped 1 base, with 7 bases sitting between them. This CDR3 has 14 amino acids. CDR3 nucleotides: TGCGCCAGCAGCTTGGGTTCTAGCCAAGAGACCCAGTACTTC. Protein product: CASSLGSSQETQYF. The full variable domain, in which reference TRBV5-1 and TRBJ2-5 provide the parts outside the CDR3, is KAGVTQTPRYLIKTRGQQVTLSCSPISGHRSVSWYQQTPGQGLQFLFEYFSETQRNKGNFPGRFSGRQFSNSRSEMNVSTLELGDSALYLCASSLGSSQETQYFGPGTRLLVL.

The chain recombines TRBV28 with TRBJ2-7, with 7 bases that match TRBD1. V gave up 3 bases and J gave up 3 bases; unmatched junction bases: 5. This CDR3 is 14 amino acids long. Germline CDR1 reads MDHEN; CDR2 reads SYDVKM. CDR3 amino acids: CASSFGQGVYEQYF. The CDR3 region has the DNA TGTGCCAGCAGTTTCGGGCAGGGGGTCTACGAGCAGTACTTC.

This clone was counted between two and nine times. The genes are TRBV19 and TRBJ2-3, with 11 bases matching TRBD1. Looked up from germline, CDR1 is LNHDA and CDR2 is SQIVND (reference sequence). The CDR3 covers 15 residues. With V trimmed by 5 bases and J by 6 bases, 7 bases remained unmatched. The CDR3 here is CASSLWTGGDDTQYF. The DNA of the CDR3 is TGTGCCAGTAGTCTCTGGACAGGGGGCGATGATACGCAGTATTTT.

The chain uses TRBV6-5 and TRBJ1-2; D possibly corresponds to TRBD1 (5 bases). The length of the CDR3 is 14 residues. V lost 6 bases and J lost 2, with 13 bases in between. Per germline, CDR1 MNHEY and CDR2 SVGAGI. This CDR3 reads CASRFLDKNYGYTF. DNA for the CDR3: TGTGCCAGCAGATTTTTGGACAAGAACTATGGCTACACCTTC.

This clone was seen a single time. The chain uses TRBV4-1 and TRBJ2-3; 10 nucleotides line up with TRBD2. This CDR3 comprises 17 residues. The V gene's germline CDR1 is MGHRA and CDR2 YSYEKL. V trimming: 3 bases; J trimming: 3 bases; junction bases outside the gene matches: 9. The CDR3 loop reads CASSQGPSGSGTDTQYF. CDR3 DNA: TGCGCCAGCAGCCAGGGTCCTAGCGGGAGTGGTACAGATACGCAGTATTTT.

The count of this clone is one. The chain links TRBV9 to TRBJ2-3, with 9 bases lining up with TRBD2. V dropped 0 bases and J dropped 2; count of bases not matched to a gene: 4. Germline-derived CDR1 and CDR2 are SGDLS and YYNGEE. CDR3 length: 16 amino acids. This CDR3 is CASSVGLADLTDTQYF. The CDR3 nucleotides are TGTGCCAGCAGCGTAGGACTAGCGGATCTCACAGATACGCAGTATTTT.

CDR3 DNA: TGTGCCAGCAGCTTGGTTTTAAGCGGGGGTCCCACCGGGGAGCTGTTTTTT. The encoded protein is CASSLVLSGGPTGELFF. The chain links TRBV5-8 to TRBJ2-2; TRBD2 agrees at 8 bases. The CDR3 is 17 amino acids. Looked up from germline, CDR1 is SGHTS and CDR2 is YDEGEE. J was trimmed by 4 bases and V by 0 bases; bases with no gene match: 8.

The chain recombines TRBV6-6 with TRBJ2-1; 8 nucleotides line up with TRBD2. The CDR3 spans 13 residues. The germline CDR1 and CDR2 sequences are MNHNY and SVGAGI (reference sequence). V dropped 11 bases and J dropped 4; count of bases not matched to a gene: 7. CDR3 residues: CASGGAEYNEQFF. The CDR3 DNA follows: TGTGCCTCGGGGGGGGCCGAATACAATGAGCAGTTCTTC.

This chain uses TRBV19 with TRBJ1-4; D is unclear. The CDR3 totals 14 residues. Germline V gene data show CDR1 as LNHDA and CDR2 as SQIVND (reference sequence). Between the trimmed V and J ends, which lost 6 bases and 0 bases, there was a span of 8 bases. CDR3 nucleotide sequence: TGTGCCAGTAGGCCCCGCGCAACTAATGAAAAACTGTTTTTT. As protein: CASRPRATNEKLFF.

The rearrangement uses TRBV10-2 and TRBJ2-1; 9 positions match TRBD2. CDR1 WSHSY and CDR2 SAAADI come from the germline V gene. V was pared by 8 bases and J by 1 base, with 0 bases of the junction left unmatched. The CDR3 covers 13 residues. The CDR3 nucleotides read TGCGCCAGCCTAGCGGGATCCTACAATGAGCAGTTCTTC. Protein sequence: CASLAGSYNEQFF.

This chain connects TRBV18 to TRBJ2-5; 13 nucleotides line up with TRBD2. The CDR3 covers 15 residues. From germline, CDR1 is KGHSH and CDR2 LQKENI. V lost 3 bases to trimming and J lost 5 bases; unmatched junction nucleotides: 3. DNA for the CDR3: TGTGCCAGCTCACCCGGGACTAGCGGGACGGAGACCCAGTACTTC. Amino acids: CASSPGTSGTETQYF. Drawing the rest from reference TRBV18 and TRBJ2-5, the complete variable domain is NAGVMQNPRHLVRRRGQEARLRCSPMKGHSHVYWYRQLPEEGLKFMVYLQKENIIDESGMPKERFSAEFPKEGPSILRIQQVVRGDSAAYFCASSPGTSGTETQYFGPGTRLLVL.

This clone was recorded once. The rearrangement links TRBV6-5 to TRBJ2-1, with D possibly TRBD2 on 5 matching bases. Germline V CDR1 and CDR2: MNHEY, SVGAGI. The CDR3 totals 15 residues. V lost 6 bases, J lost 3 bases, and 15 bases lay in between. CDR3 nucleotides: TGTGCCAGCAGGCTAGGACCAGCGGACTACAATGAGCAGTTCTTC. It is translated as CASRLGPADYNEQFF.

The V call is TRBV5-5, the J call TRBJ2-6, with a possible D match to TRBD1 (6 bases). V lost 0 bases to trimming and J lost 0 bases, with 10 bases between them. The CDR3 is 17 residues long. Per the germline V gene, CDR1 is SGHKS and CDR2 is YYEKEE (reference sequence). CDR3 DNA: TGTGCCAGCAGCTTGGAGGGACACCTCTCTGGGGCCAACGTCCTGACTTTC. Translated: CASSLEGHLSGANVLTF. Supplemented by reference TRBV5-5 and TRBJ2-6, the full variable domain reads DAGVTQSPTHLIKTRGQQVTLRCSPISGHKSVSWYQQVLGQGPQFIFQYYEKEERGRGNFPDRFSARQFPNYSSELNVNALLLGDSALYLCASSLEGHLSGANVLTFGAGSRLTVL.

This clone has a single count. The chain combines TRBV5-7 with TRBJ1-1; D uncertain. TRBV5-7 is an open reading frame whose function is uncertain. This CDR3 comprises 14 residues. With 3 bases removed from V and 2 bases from J, the gap between germline ends came to 11 bases. The CDR3 DNA reads as TGTGCCAGCAGCTCAACCGGGAGTAACACTGAAGCTTTCTTT. It encodes CASSSTGSNTEAFF.

This chain uses TRBV2 with TRBJ2-7; 10 bases match TRBD2. V lost 10 bases, J lost 3 bases, and 6 bases stayed unmatched. This CDR3 comprises 13 residues. CDR1 and CDR2 from the germline V gene are SNHLY and FYNNEI. This CDR3 reads CATQRGGLYEQYF. The CDR3 region has the DNA TGTGCCACCCAGCGGGGGGGTCTCTACGAGCAGTACTTC.

V is TRBV5-1 and J is TRBJ1-1; 10 bases fit TRBD1. V lost 4 bases and J lost 10; bases outside the gene matches: 7. The CDR3 sequence is 13 residues long. Germline CDR1 and CDR2: SGHRS and YFSETQ. The CDR3 protein is CASSPGQGSRAFF. The DNA for the CDR3 is TGCGCCAGCAGCCCGGGACAGGGGAGTCGAGCTTTCTTT.

The chain employs TRBV6-5 and TRBJ2-1, with 9 bases fitting TRBD1. Germline values: CDR1 MNHEY, CDR2 SVGAGI. This CDR3 comprises 14 residues. J lost 3 bases, V lost 6 bases, and 3 bases had no gene match. DNA of the CDR3: TGTGCCAGCAGGGGGACAGGGATCTACAATGAGCAGTTCTTC. Translated, it gives CASRGTGIYNEQFF.

The genes are TRBV5-1 and TRBJ1-1; no firm D call. The CDR3 contains 15 residues. V lost 3 bases and J lost 1, with 13 bases in between. Per germline, CDR1 SGHRS and CDR2 YFSETQ. CDR3: CASSYSPTGNTEAFF. CDR3 DNA: TGCGCCAGCAGCTATTCCCCGACGGGGAACACTGAAGCTTTCTTT. The full variable domain, completed using reference TRBV5-1 and TRBJ1-1, is KAGVTQTPRYLIKTRGQQVTLSCSPISGHRSVSWYQQTPGQGLQFLFEYFSETQRNKGNFPGRFSGRQFSNSRSEMNVSTLELGDSALYLCASSYSPTGNTEAFFGQGTRLTVV.

The V call is TRBV30, the J call TRBJ1-2; TRBD1 is a possible D gene (5 bases). The ends were cut back, 4 bases at V and 8 bases at J, with 11 bases in the middle. The CDR3 extends over 11 amino acids. CDR1 and CDR2 from the germline V gene are GTSNPN and SVGIG (reference sequence). The CDR3 sequence: CAWNYGGGYTF. The CDR3 nucleotides read TGTGCCTGGAACTACGGGGGAGGCTACACCTTC.

The chain carries TRBV27 and TRBJ2-5, with a possible D match to TRBD1 (6 bases). Germline V gene sequence: CDR1 MNHEY, CDR2 SMNVEV (reference sequence). V was clipped by 6 bases and J by 2 bases, with 16 bases between them. There are 15 residues in the CDR3. The CDR3 coding sequence is TGTGCCAGCAGCCCCGACAGGAGCCGTCAAGAGACCCAGTACTTC. Protein sequence: CASSPDRSRQETQYF.

The chain couples TRBV5-1 to TRBJ2-5, with a tentative D call TRBD2 (6 bases). The germline V gene encodes CDR1 SGHRS and CDR2 YFSETQ. V was shortened by 0 bases and J by 3 bases, with 15 bases between the two germline ends. This CDR3 has 16 residues. The CDR3 sequence is CASSLEPGAMKETQYF. DNA for the CDR3: TGCGCCAGCAGCTTGGAACCGGGAGCCATGAAAGAGACCCAGTACTTC.

The V gene is TRBV5-6, the J gene TRBJ2-2; 8 bases agree with TRBD2. In germline, CDR1 is SGHDT, CDR2 YYEEEE. Losses at the gene ends were 4 bases for V and 7 bases for J; bases not matched to a gene: 15. The CDR3 sequence is 17 residues long. The CDR3 sequence is CASSPLLSGGPGGELFF. The CDR3 coding sequence is TGTGCCAGCAGCCCACTACTCTCGGGAGGGCCGGGCGGGGAGCTGTTTTTT.

The chain is built from TRBV28 and TRBJ2-6, with D unclear. Trimming stripped 9 bases from V and 0 bases from J, with 6 bases between. The CDR3 covers 13 residues. Germline CDR1 and CDR2: MDHEN and SYDVKM. CDR3 region: CASEFSGANVLTF. CDR3 bases: TGTGCCAGTGAGTTCTCTGGGGCCAACGTCCTGACTTTC.